These 4 T cell receptor beta chains were all obtained from the same sample, sequenced in a study of control samples from healthy donors and cancer patients. The protocol was immunoSEQ multiplex PCR, while the TCRdb copy is restricted to in-frame clones and leaves out a portion. The sample shows 20,000 or so clones, approximately 85% of them seen only once. Sequencing was performed on PBMCs. These receptors were obtained from a man aged 55 to 69 with head and neck cancer.

CDR3 DNA sequence: TGTGCCAGCAGTGAAGGGACTAGCGGCTTAGAGACCCAGTACTTC. It is translated as CASSEGTSGLETQYF. The chain is built from TRBV2 and TRBJ2-5, with 10 bases aligning to TRBD2. CDR3 size: 15 residues. The trim removed 1 base at V and 4 bases at J, leaving 3 bases unmatched. CDR1 and CDR2 from the germline V gene are SNHLY and FYNNEI.

This clone was seen a handful of times. The chain uses TRBV6-6 and TRBJ2-7; TRBD1 is a possible D gene (5 bases). The CDR3 has 13 residues. In germline, CDR1 is MNHNY, CDR2 SVGAGI (reference sequence). V dropped 7 bases and J dropped 2 bases, with 12 bases sitting between them. The CDR3 region has the DNA TGTGCCAGCACGGAAGGACACCCCTACGAGCAGTACGTC. Its translation is CASTEGHPYEQYV.

This chain uses TRBV9 with TRBJ2-3; 12 positions agree with TRBD2. Germline CDR1 reads SGDLS; CDR2 reads YYNGEE. Losses at the gene ends were 5 bases for V and 6 bases for J; bases not matched to a gene: 13. The CDR3 is 17 amino acids. In DNA, the CDR3 is TGTGCCAGCAGTGACTCCCTAGCGGGAGGGCCGTCGGATACGCAGTATTTT. It codes for CASSDSLAGGPSDTQYF.

This chain connects TRBV20-1 to TRBJ2-3; 12 positions agree with TRBD1. V trimming: 3 bases; J trimming: 4 bases; junction bases outside the gene matches: 11. This CDR3 has 17 residues. CDR1 and CDR2 from the germline V gene are DFQATT and SNEGSKA (reference sequence). This CDR3 is CSASSLRDRGQADTQYF. CDR3 in DNA: TGCAGTGCTAGTAGTTTAAGGGACAGGGGGCAGGCAGATACGCAGTATTTT.